This paragraph reports one T cell receptor beta chain. Its antigen is not known. This sample is drawn from a study of cytomegalovirus exposure and HLA in healthy donors. General study results and limits: Most TCR sequences proved rare, with some public TCRs found in many donors. In vitro data verified three CMV-associated chains as specific for CMV antigens.

V was clipped by 6 bases and J by 4 bases; unmatched bases: 3. The CDR3 extends over 13 amino acids. Looked up from germline, CDR1 is MNHNY and CDR2 is SVGAGI (reference sequence). The study ran its PCR with 60 Vbeta and 13 Jbeta primers. The assay was immunoSEQ multiplex PCR, and TCRdb's table has in-frame clones only and misses some. The sample includes some 120,000 clones, approximately 77% of them seen just once. The origin of this receptor is a man between 18 and 29 years old in good health and CMV-seronegative. The sample was PBMCs. The chain recombines TRBV6-6 with TRBJ2-5, with TRBD1 matching over 9 bases. CDR3: CASRTGGSETQYF. The CDR3 coding sequence is TGTGCCAGCAGGACAGGGGGGTCAGAGACCCAGTACTTC.